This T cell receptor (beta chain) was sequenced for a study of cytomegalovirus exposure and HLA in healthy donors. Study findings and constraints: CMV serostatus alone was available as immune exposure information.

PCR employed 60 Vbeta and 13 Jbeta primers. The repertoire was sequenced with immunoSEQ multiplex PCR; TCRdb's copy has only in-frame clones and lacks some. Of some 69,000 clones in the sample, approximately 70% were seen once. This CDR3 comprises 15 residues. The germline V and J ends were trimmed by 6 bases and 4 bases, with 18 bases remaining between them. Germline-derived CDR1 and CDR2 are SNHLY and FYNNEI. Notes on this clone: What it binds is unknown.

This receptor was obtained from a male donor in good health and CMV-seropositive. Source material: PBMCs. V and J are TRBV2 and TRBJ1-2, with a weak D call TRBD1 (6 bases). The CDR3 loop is CASSPSRQGSYGYTF. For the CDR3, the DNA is TGTGCCAGCAGCCCTTCTCGGCAGGGGAGCTATGGCTACACCTTC.